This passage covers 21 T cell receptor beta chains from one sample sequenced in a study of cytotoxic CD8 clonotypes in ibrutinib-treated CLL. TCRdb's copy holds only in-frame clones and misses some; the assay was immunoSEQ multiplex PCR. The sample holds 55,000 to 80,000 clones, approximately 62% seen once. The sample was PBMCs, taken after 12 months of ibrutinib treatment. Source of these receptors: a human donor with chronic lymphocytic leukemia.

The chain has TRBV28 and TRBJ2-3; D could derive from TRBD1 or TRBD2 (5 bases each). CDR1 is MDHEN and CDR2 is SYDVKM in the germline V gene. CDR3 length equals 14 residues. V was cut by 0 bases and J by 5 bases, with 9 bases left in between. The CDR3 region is CASSLWGERDTQYF. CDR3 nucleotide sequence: TGTGCCAGCAGTTTATGGGGGGAAAGAGATACGCAGTATTTT. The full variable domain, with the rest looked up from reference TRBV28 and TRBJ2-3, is DVKVTQSSRYLVKRTGEKVFLECVQDMDHENMFWYRQDPGLGLRLIYFSYDVKMKEKGDIPEGYSVSREKKERFSLILESASTNQTSMYLCASSLWGERDTQYFGPGTRLTVL.

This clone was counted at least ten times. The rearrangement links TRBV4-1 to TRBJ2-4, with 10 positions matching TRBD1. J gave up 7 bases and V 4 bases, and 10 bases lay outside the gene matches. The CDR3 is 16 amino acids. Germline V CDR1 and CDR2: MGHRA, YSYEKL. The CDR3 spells CASSRAGTGVSNIQYF. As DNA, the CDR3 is TGCGCCAGCAGCCGGGCCGGGACAGGGGTTTCTAACATTCAGTACTTC.

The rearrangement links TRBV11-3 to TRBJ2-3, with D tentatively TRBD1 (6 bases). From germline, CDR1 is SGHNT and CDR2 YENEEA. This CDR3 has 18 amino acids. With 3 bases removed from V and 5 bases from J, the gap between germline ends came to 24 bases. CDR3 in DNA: TGTGCCAGCAGCTTTAGGCGTACCGGGCCCCGAGGGGGAGATACGCAGTATTTT. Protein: CASSFRRTGPRGGDTQYF.

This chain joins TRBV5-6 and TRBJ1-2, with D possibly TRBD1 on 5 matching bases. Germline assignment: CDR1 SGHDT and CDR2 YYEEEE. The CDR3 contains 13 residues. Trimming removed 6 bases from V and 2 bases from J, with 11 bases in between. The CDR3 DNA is TGTGCCAGCACCTCGGGGCCAAACTATGGCTACACCTTC. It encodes CASTSGPNYGYTF. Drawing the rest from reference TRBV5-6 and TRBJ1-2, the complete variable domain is DAGVTQSPTHLIKTRGQQVTLRCSPKSGHDTVSWYQQALGQGPQFIFQYYEEEERQRGNFPDRFSGHQFPNYSSELNVNALLLGDSALYLCASTSGPNYGYTFGSGTRLTVV.

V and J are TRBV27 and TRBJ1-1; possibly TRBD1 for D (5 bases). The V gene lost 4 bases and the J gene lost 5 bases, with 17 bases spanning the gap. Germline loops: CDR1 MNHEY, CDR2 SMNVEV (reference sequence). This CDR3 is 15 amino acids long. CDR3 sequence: CASSYSFTGGTEAFF. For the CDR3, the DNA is TGTGCCAGCAGTTACTCGTTTACAGGAGGAACTGAAGCTTTCTTT.

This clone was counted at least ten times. CDR3 sequence: CASSGQGPGKAQHF. In DNA, the CDR3 is TGTGCCAGTAGCGGACAGGGTCCGGGGAAAGCCCAGCATTTT. The chain links TRBV19 to TRBJ1-5, with 8 bases lining up with TRBD1. V lost 6 bases, J lost 11 bases, and 12 bases stayed unmatched. The V gene's germline CDR1 is LNHDA and CDR2 SQIVND (reference sequence). CDR3 size: 14 residues.

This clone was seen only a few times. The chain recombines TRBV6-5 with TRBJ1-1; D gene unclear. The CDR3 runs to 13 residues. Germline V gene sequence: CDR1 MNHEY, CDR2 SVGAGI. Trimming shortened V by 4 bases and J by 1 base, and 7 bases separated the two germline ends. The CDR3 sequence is CASSFNTNTEAFF. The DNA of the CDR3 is TGTGCCAGCAGTTTTAATACGAACACTGAAGCTTTCTTT.

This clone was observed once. The CDR3 sequence is CASRQGEAGELFF. The CDR3 bases are TGTGCCAGCCGCCAGGGGGAGGCCGGGGAGCTGTTTTTT. The rearrangement links TRBV6-5 to TRBJ2-2, with D perhaps TRBD1 (7 bases). The V end was cut by 8 bases, the J end by 6 bases, with 13 bases between. Germline loops: CDR1 MNHEY, CDR2 SVGAGI. The length of the CDR3 is 13 residues.

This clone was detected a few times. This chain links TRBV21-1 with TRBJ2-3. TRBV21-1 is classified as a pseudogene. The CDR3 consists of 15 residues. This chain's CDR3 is CASSKVCLLGDTQYF. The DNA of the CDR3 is TGTGCCAGCAGCAAAGTTTGCCTTTTGGGGGATACGCAGTATTTT.

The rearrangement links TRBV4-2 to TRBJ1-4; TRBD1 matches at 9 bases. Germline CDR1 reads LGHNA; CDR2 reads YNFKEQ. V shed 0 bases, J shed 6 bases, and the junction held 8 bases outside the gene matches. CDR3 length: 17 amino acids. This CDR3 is CASSQDPGGTGYEKLFF. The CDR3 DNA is TGTGCCAGCAGCCAAGACCCCGGCGGGACAGGGTATGAAAAACTGTTTTTT.

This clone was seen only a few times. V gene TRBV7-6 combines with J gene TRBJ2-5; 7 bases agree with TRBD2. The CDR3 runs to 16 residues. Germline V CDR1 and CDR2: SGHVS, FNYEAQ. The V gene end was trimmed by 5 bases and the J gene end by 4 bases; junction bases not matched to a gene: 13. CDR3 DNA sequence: TGTGCCAGCAGCCCCTGGGATAGCGGGTGGGGAGAGACCCAGTACTTC. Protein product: CASSPWDSGWGETQYF. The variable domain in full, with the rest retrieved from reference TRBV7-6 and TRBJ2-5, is GAGVSQSPRYKVTKRGQDVALRCDPISGHVSLYWYRQALGQGPEFLTYFNYEAQQDKSGLPNDRFSAERPEGSISTLTIQRTEQRDSAMYRCASSPWDSGWGETQYFGPGTRLLVL.

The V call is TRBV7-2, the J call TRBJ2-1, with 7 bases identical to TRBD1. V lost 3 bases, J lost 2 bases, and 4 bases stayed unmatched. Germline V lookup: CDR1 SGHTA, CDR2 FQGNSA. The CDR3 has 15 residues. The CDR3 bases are TGTGCCAGCAGCTTCTCCGGGACAGCCTACAATGAGCAGTTCTTC. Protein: CASSFSGTAYNEQFF.

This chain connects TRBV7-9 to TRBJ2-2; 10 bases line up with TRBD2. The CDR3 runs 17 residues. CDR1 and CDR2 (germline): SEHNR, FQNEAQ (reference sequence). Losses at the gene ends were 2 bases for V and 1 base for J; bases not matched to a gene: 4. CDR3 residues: CASSLITSGVNTGELFF. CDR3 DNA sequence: TGTGCCAGCAGCTTAATAACTAGCGGGGTGAACACCGGGGAGCTGTTTTTT.

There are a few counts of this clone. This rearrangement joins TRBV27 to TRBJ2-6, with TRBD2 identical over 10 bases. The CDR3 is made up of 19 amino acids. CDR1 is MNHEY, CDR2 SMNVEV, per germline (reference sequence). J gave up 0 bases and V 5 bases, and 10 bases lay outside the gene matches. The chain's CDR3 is CASSLYSGGLPSGANVLTF. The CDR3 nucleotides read TGTGCCAGCAGTCTGTATAGCGGGGGGCTCCCCTCTGGGGCCAACGTCCTGACTTTC.

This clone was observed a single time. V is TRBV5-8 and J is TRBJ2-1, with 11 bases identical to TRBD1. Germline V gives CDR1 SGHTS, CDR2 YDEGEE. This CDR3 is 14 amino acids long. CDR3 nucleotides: TGTGCTGTCCCCCCCGGGACAGGGGGTGGTGAGCAGTTCTTC. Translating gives CAVPPGTGGGEQFF.

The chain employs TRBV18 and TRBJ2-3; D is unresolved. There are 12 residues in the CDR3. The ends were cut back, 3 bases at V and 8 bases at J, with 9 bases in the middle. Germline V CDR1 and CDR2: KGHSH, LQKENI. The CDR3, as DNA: TGTGCCAGCTCACCGGTAGGTGTTACGCAGTATTTT. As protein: CASSPVGVTQYF.

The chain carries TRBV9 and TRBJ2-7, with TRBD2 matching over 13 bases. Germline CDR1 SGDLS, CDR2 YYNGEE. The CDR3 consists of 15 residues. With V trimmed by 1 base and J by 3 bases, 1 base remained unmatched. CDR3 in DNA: TGTGCCAGCAGCGTAACTAGCGGGAGGGTCTACGAGCAGTACTTC. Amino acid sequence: CASSVTSGRVYEQYF. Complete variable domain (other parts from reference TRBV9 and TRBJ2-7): DSGVTQTPKHLITATGQRVTLRCSPRSGDLSVYWYQQSLDQGLQFLIQYYNGEERAKGNILERFSAQQFPDLHSELNLSSLELGDSALYFCASSVTSGRVYEQYFGPGTRLTVT.

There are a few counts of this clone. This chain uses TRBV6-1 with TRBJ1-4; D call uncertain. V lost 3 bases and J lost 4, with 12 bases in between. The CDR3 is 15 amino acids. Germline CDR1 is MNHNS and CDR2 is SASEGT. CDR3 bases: TGTGCCAGCAGTGACCCTCGAAGCGGTAATGAAAAACTGTTTTTT. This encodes CASSDPRSGNEKLFF.

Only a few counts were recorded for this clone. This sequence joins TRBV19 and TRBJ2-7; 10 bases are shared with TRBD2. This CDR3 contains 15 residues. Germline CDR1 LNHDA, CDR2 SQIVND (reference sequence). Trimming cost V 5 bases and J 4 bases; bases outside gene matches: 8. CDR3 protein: CASSSSGRALYEQYF. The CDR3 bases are TGTGCCAGTAGTTCGAGCGGGAGGGCCCTGTACGAGCAGTACTTC.

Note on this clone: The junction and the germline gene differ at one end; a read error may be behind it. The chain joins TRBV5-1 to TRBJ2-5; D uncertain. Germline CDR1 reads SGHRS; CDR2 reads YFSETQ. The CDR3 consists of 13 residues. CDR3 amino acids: CASSLGSSETQYF. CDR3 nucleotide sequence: TGTGCCAGCAGCTTGGGATCCTCAGAGACCCAGTACTTC.

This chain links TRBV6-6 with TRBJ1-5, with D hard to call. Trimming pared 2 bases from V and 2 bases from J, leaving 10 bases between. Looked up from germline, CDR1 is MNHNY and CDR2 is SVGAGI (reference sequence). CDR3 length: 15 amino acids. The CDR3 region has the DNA TGTGCCAGCAGTTACGCCCCTACGGGCAATCAGCCCCAGCATTTT. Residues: CASSYAPTGNQPQHF.